This T cell receptor beta chain was retrieved from a study of cytomegalovirus exposure and HLA in healthy donors. Study-wide findings and caveats: Beyond CMV serostatus, there was no information to go on about immune exposure. Based on reports, TCR beta sequences accurately predicted HLA-A and HLA-B alleles for most subjects. Several of the most significant clusters appeared linked to common viral pathogens, based on a later analysis.

Vbeta (60) and Jbeta (13) primers were used in the PCR. The repertoire was sequenced with immunoSEQ multiplex PCR; TCRdb's copy has only in-frame clones and lacks some. The table lists approximately 82,000 clones. Turning to this clone: Its antigen is undetermined.

The source of this sequence is a woman between 55 and 75 years old in good health and CMV-seronegative. Sequencing was carried out using PBMCs.

In nucleotides, the CDR3 is TGTGCCAGCAGTTACACAGATTTGAACACTGAAGCTTTCTTT. Its protein is CASSYTDLNTEAFF. J is TRBJ1-1 and V is TRBV6-6; D gene ambiguous. This CDR3 contains 14 residues. The V and J ends lost 2 bases and 0 bases respectively, with 7 bases between them. CDR1 is MNHNY, CDR2 SVGAGI, per germline (reference sequence).